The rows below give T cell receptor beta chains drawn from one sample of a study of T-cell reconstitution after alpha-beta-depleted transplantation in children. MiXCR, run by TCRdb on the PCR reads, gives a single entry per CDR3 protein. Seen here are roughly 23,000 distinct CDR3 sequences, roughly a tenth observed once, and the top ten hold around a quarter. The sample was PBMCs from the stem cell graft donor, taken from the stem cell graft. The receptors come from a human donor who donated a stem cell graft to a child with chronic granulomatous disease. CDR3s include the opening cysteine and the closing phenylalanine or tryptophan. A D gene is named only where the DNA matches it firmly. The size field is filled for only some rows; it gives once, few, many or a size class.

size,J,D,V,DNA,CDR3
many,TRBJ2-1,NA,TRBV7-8,TGTGCCAGCAGCTTACATGAGCAGTTCTTC,CASSLHEQFF
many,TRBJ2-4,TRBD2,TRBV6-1,TGTGCCAGCAGTGAGACTAGCGGGGCAGCCAAAAACATTCAGTACTTC,CASSETSGAAKNIQYF
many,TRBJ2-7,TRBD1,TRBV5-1,TGCGCCAGCAGCACACAGGACAGGGTAGTTGACGAGCAGTACTTC,CASSTQDRVVDEQYF
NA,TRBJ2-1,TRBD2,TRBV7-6,TGTGCTAGCAACCTAGCGGGAGGTCTTAACAATGAGCAGTTCTTC,CASNLAGGLNNEQFF
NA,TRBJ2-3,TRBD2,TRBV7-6,TGTGCCAGCAGCCTACTGACTAGCGGGGCAGATACGCAGTATTTT,CASSLLTSGADTQYF
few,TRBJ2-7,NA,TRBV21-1,TGTGCCAGCAGCAAAGGATTGACAGCCCCCTACGAGCAGTACTTC,CASSKGLTAPYEQYF
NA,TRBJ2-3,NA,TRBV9,TGTGCCAGCAGCGAAACTGCGGGGAGCACAGATACGCAGTATTTT,CASSETAGSTDTQYF
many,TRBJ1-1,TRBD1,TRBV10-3,TGTGCCATCAGGGGACCGACAGGGATAGGGACTGAAGCTTTCTTT,CAIRGPTGIGTEAFF
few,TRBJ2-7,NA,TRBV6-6,TGTGCCAGCAGTTACGGTCGAGTGGAGCAGTACTTC,CASSYGRVEQYF
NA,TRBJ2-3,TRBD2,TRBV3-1,TGTGCCAGCAGCCAAGTAGGGTCGCGGGGGAGCACAGATACGCAGTATTTT,CASSQVGSRGSTDTQYF
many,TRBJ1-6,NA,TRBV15,TGTGCCACCAGCAGAGGAATCCACACAGAGTTAGGTTCACCCCTCCACTTT,CATSRGIHTELGSPLHF
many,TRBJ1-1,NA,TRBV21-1,TGTGCCAGCAGCTTACCTCAGGGTGGACAGGGACCCACTGAAGCTTTCTTT,CASSLPQGGQGPTEAFF
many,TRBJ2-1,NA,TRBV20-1,TGCTGTGCTAGAGACTATTCCGGACAGCCCTACAATGAGCAGTTCTTC,CCARDYSGQPYNEQFF
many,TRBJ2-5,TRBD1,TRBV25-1,TGTGCCAGCAGTCGACAGGGTTTTGAGACCCAGTACTTC,CASSRQGFETQYF
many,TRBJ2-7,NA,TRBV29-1,TGCAGCGTTGATTGGGACCACCTTTCCTACGAGCAGTACTTC,CSVDWDHLSYEQYF
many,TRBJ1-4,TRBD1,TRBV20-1,TGCAGTGCTAGAGAGGCGGACAGGGAAGGGCGGAATGAAAAACTGTTTTTT,CSAREADREGRNEKLFF
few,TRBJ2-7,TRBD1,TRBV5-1,TGCGCCAGCAGCTCTGGGGACAGGGACAATAACGAGCAGTACTTC,CASSSGDRDNNEQYF
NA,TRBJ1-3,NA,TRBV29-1,TGCAGCGTTAGAGCAACACGAATATCTGGAAACACCATATATTTC,CSVRATRISGNTIYF
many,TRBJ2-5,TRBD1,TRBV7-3,TGTGCCAGCAGCCCTGGACAGGTACAAGAGACCCAGTACTTC,CASSPGQVQETQYF
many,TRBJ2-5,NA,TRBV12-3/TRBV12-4,TGTGCCAGCAGCTTCAACGTCGGGGAGACCCAGTACTTC,CASSFNVGETQYF
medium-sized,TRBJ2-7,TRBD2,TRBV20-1,TGCAGTGTTCCCGCAGCGGGAGGGGGGAACGAGCAGTACTTC,CSVPAAGGGNEQYF
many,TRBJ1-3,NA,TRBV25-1,TGTGCCAGCAGTGAATCGGACCTCCGGGCGGGAAACACCATATATTTT,CASSESDLRAGNTIYF
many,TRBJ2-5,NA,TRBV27,TGTGCCAGCAAGACAGGTGACGGAGAGACCCAGTACTTC,CASKTGDGETQYF
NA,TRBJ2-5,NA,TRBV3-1,TGTACCTTCAGTTTCCGACTGGAAATGCGGGTTCGGGAGACCCAGTACTTC,CTFSFRLEMRVRETQYF
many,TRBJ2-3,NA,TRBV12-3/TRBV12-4,TGTGCCAGCACCACGACAGATACGCAGTATTTT,CASTTTDTQYF
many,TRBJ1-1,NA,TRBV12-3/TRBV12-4,TGTGCCAGCAGTTTAGCGGGGGGGCTGGCTGAAGCTTTCTTT,CASSLAGGLAEAFF
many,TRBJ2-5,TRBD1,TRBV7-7,TGTGCTAGCAAACCCACAGGGGGCATCCAGTACTTC,CASKPTGGIQYF
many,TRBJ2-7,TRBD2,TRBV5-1,TGCGCCAGCAGCGTAACTAGCGGGAGGCCCTACGAGCAGTACTTC,CASSVTSGRPYEQYF
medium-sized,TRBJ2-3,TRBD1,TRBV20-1,TGCAGCCGGACAGGGGCCGGCACAGATACGCAGTATTTT,CSRTGAGTDTQYF
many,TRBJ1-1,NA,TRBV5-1,TGCGCCAGCAGCTTCCGCGCAGGGGTCAACACTGAAGCTTTCTTT,CASSFRAGVNTEAFF